The clone carrying this T cell receptor (beta chain) was seen once. The sample belongs to a study of blood T cell repertoires in COVID-19. Recruits, aged about 18 to 95 years, lived in around 24 US areas. Cohort assignment relied on participant-reported clinical history. Germline loops: CDR1 GTSNPN, CDR2 SVGIG (reference sequence). The V gene lost 2 bases and the J gene lost 4 bases, with 8 bases spanning the gap. The CDR3 consists of 13 residues. In the original analysis: Using reference gene primer amplification, nucleated cell counts were estimated. Clones were sequenced by immunoSEQ multiplex PCR, and TCRdb holds only the in-frame ones, with some missing. That table gives V, J and clone size, and the DNA gave D and trimming. The sample has more than 250,000 clones; around 89% are singletons.

The chain joins TRBV30 to TRBJ2-2; D not resolved. Material for sequencing was PBMCs or T cells enriched from blood (not recorded which). The source of this sequence is a woman aged 18-35 years with acute COVID-19. CDR3 sequence: CAWSFLSTGELFF. The CDR3 DNA sequence: TGTGCCTGGAGTTTCCTATCCACCGGGGAGCTGTTTTTT.